One sample yielded the 13 T cell receptor beta chains listed below, sequenced in a study of cytomegalovirus exposure and HLA in healthy donors. It was with 60 Vbeta and 13 Jbeta primers that the PCR ran. The repertoire was sequenced with immunoSEQ multiplex PCR; TCRdb's copy has only in-frame clones and lacks some. The sample lists 150,000 to 200,000 clones, around 77% occurring once. Sequencing input: PBMCs. The origin of the receptors is a man aged 55 to 69 in good health and CMV-seronegative.

A few counts support this clone. The chain employs TRBV4-1 and TRBJ2-3, with D possibly TRBD1 on 5 matching bases. Germline CDR1 MGHRA, CDR2 YSYEKL. V shed 0 bases and J shed 7 bases, with 14 bases lying between them. The CDR3 is 15 residues long. This chain's CDR3 is CASSQDGGAAYTQYF. The CDR3 DNA follows: TGCGCCAGCAGCCAAGATGGTGGGGCCGCGTATACGCAGTATTTT.

The chain employs TRBV5-1 and TRBJ2-5, with 13 nucleotides matching TRBD2. Germline CDR1 SGHRS, CDR2 YFSETQ. V was clipped by 2 bases and J by 2 bases; unmatched bases: 3. There are 16 residues in the CDR3. The CDR3 DNA is TGCGCCAGCAGCTTCAGACTAGCGGGGGGTCAAGAGACCCAGTACTTC. Its protein product is CASSFRLAGGQETQYF.

The chain carries TRBV5-1 and TRBJ2-5; 10 positions agree with TRBD2. The DNA end is a closer match to TRBJ2-7, so the J assignment may be wrong. The CDR3 covers 14 residues. Germline V CDR1 and CDR2: SGHRS, YFSETQ. Written as DNA, the CDR3 is TGCGCCAGCAGCCTTAGCGGGGGGCTTTACGAGCAGTACTTC. Its translation: CASSLSGGLYEQYF.

CDR3 sequence: CASSQGPIGVDRGNTQYF. CDR3 coding DNA: TGCGCCAGCAGCCAGGGCCCCATCGGGGTTGACAGGGGAAATACGCAGTATTTT. The chain combines TRBV4-3 with TRBJ2-3, with 8 bases lining up with TRBD1. After removal of 3 bases from V and 7 bases from J, the junction contained 18 bases not matched to a gene. This CDR3 is 18 amino acids long. Per the germline V gene, CDR1 is LGHNA and CDR2 is YSLEER.

The V gene is TRBV2, the J gene TRBJ1-1; 11 bases agree with TRBD1. V was pared by 8 bases and J by 5 bases, with 4 bases of the junction left unmatched. CDR3 length: 13 residues. Germline V gene data show CDR1 as SNHLY and CDR2 as FYNNEI. The CDR3 loop is CASVGTGGTEAFF. The CDR3 region has the DNA TGTGCCAGCGTTGGGACAGGGGGTACTGAAGCTTTCTTT.

The rearrangement links TRBV5-1 to TRBJ1-1; 7 bases are a match to TRBD1. This CDR3 has 18 amino acids. With 2 bases clipped from V and 1 base from J, the junction kept 14 bases outside the gene matches. Germline CDR1 and CDR2: SGHRS and YFSETQ. The DNA for the CDR3 is TGCGCCAGCAGCTTTCCGGGACAGTCGGGTGGGGCGAACACTGAAGCTTTCTTT. Residues: CASSFPGQSGGANTEAFF.

The chain links TRBV10-2 to TRBJ1-6, with a tentative D call TRBD1 (5 bases). Per germline, CDR1 WSHSY and CDR2 SAAADI. V was trimmed by 3 bases and J by 9 bases, leaving 15 bases between them. There are 15 residues in the CDR3. DNA of the CDR3: TGCGCCAGCAGTGACAATCAGGGTCAGGCTTCACCCCTCCACTTT. Translating it yields CASSDNQGQASPLHF.

The V and J genes are TRBV7-8 and TRBJ2-1; perhaps TRBD2 as D (5 bases). Germline values: CDR1 SGHVS, CDR2 FQNEAQ. V lost 8 bases and J lost 4, with 9 bases in between. The CDR3 runs to 12 residues. The CDR3 sequence: CASERLYNEQFF. The CDR3 DNA reads TGTGCCAGCGAGAGACTATACAATGAGCAGTTCTTC. Full variable domain (rest looked up from reference TRBV7-8 and TRBJ2-1): GAGVSQSPRYKVAKRGQDVALRCDPISGHVSLFWYQQALGQGPEFLTYFQNEAQLDKSGLPSDRFFAERPEGSVSTLKIQRTQQEDSAVYLCASERLYNEQFFGPGTRLTVL.

V is TRBV5-6 and J is TRBJ1-3, with 7 positions matching TRBD1. This CDR3 contains 18 residues. Losses at the gene ends were 0 bases for V and 6 bases for J; bases not matched to a gene: 15. The germline gives CDR1 SGHDT, CDR2 YYEEEE. For the CDR3, the DNA is TGTGCCAGCAGCTTGGACCCACTTCAGAGGGGGCAGGAAAACACCATATATTTT. It yields the protein CASSLDPLQRGQENTIYF.

The chain couples TRBV11-1 to TRBJ2-5; D not certain. The length of the CDR3 is 13 residues. Germline assignment: CDR1 SGHAT and CDR2 FQDESV (reference sequence). The V end lost 1 base, the J end lost 2 bases, and 5 bases lay between the germline ends. The CDR3 DNA reads as TGTGCCAGCAGCTTAGGCACTCAAGAGACCCAGTACTTC. Translated, it gives CASSLGTQETQYF.

This clone occurred a few times. The genes are TRBV2 and TRBJ1-2, with 12 nucleotides matching TRBD1. With 6 bases clipped from V and 4 bases from J, the junction kept 3 bases outside the gene matches. There are 14 residues in the CDR3. Germline V lookup: CDR1 SNHLY, CDR2 FYNNEI. The CDR3 bases are TGTGCCAGCAGGGTGGGACAGGGGGCCTATGGCTACACCTTC. It yields the protein CASRVGQGAYGYTF.

This clone showed up just a few times. This chain joins TRBV5-1 and TRBJ1-1; 7 nucleotides align to TRBD1. V lost 0 bases and J lost 6; bases outside the gene matches: 8. Germline V CDR1 and CDR2: SGHRS, YFSETQ. This CDR3 comprises 15 residues. CDR3 loop: CASSLVPRGTAEAFF. CDR3 sequence (DNA): TGCGCCAGCAGCTTGGTGCCCAGGGGGACCGCTGAAGCTTTCTTT.

This clone was observed once. The chain employs TRBV10-3 and TRBJ2-5; weak D call: TRBD1 (6 bases). Trimming took 6 bases from V and 2 from J, leaving 7 bases between them. Germline CDR1 ENHRY, CDR2 SYGVKD. CDR3 length equals 12 residues. CDR3 sequence reads: CAIRDRQETQYF. In nucleotides, the CDR3 is TGTGCCATCAGGGACAGACAAGAGACCCAGTACTTC.